Listed here is a single TCR beta chain. No antigen is known for it. The data belong to a study of T cells expressing NK-cell markers. The overall study: The authors sequenced eight donors, of whom seven were HCMV-seropositive and one was seronegative. Study-wide results and caveats: There were four donors in whom these clonotypes also led the CD3+CD56-NKG2C+ fraction. Roughly six donors had dominant NKG2C+ clonotypes that comprised about 1.0-8% of their CD8+ T cells.

CDR3 length: 13 residues. In generating TCR beta cDNA, 5'RACE template switching with UMIs was used. TCRdb processed the 5' RACE reads again and assigns one entry to each CDR3 protein, with no DNA. This sample contains over 350,000 distinct CDR3 sequences. This chain connects TRBV12-3 or TRBV12-4 to TRBJ1-5. Input material: blood T cells: a sorted CD56 or NKG2C T cell subset, CD4+ or CD8+ T cells, or bulk PBMC T cells (not recorded which). This clonotype originated in a woman aged 45-65 years in good health. The CDR3 reads CASSLGRLQPQHF.